Listed here are 6 T cell receptor beta chains from one sample, sequenced in a study of cytomegalovirus exposure and HLA in healthy donors. Profiled with immunoSEQ multiplex PCR; TCRdb holds only in-frame clones, not every one. Here the sample spans roughly 120,000 clones, roughly 88% being singletons. Sequencing was carried out using PBMCs. These receptors all stem from a woman younger than 35 in good health and CMV-seropositive.

V and J are TRBV23-1 and TRBJ1-2; the D is unclear. TRBV23-1 is identified as an open reading frame with a role that is uncertain. CDR3 length: 15 residues. The V gene lost 4 bases and the J gene lost 0 bases, with 12 bases spanning the gap. The CDR3 here is CASSLRLIANYGYTF. In nucleotides, the CDR3 is TGCGCCAGCAGTCTCCGACTGATAGCTAACTATGGCTACACCTTC.

The chain is built from TRBV4-3 and TRBJ2-1; the match to TRBD2 covers 8 bases. After removal of 0 bases from V and 9 bases from J, the junction contained 4 bases not matched to a gene. CDR1 is LGHNA and CDR2 is YSLEER in the germline V gene. The CDR3 loop spans 14 amino acids. CDR3 bases: TGCGCCAGCAGCCAAGATAGCACTAGCGGTGAGCAGTTCTTC. This gives the protein CASSQDSTSGEQFF.

This chain's CDR3 is CASSYDALPGETQYF. CDR3 in DNA: TGTGCCAGCAGTTATGATGCCCTACCGGGGGAGACCCAGTACTTC. V gene TRBV6-6 combines with J gene TRBJ2-5; the D gene is possibly TRBD2 (5 bases). The V gene lost 3 bases and the J gene lost 5 bases, with 16 bases spanning the gap. Germline values: CDR1 MNHNY, CDR2 SVGAGI (reference sequence). The CDR3 is 15 residues long.

The V gene is TRBV19, the J gene TRBJ1-1, with a possible D match to TRBD1 (6 bases). The CDR3 totals 14 residues. The V gene lost 3 bases and the J gene lost 7 bases, with 15 bases spanning the gap. Germline V gene lookup returns CDR1 LNHDA and CDR2 SQIVND (reference sequence). The CDR3 nucleotides read TGTGCCAGTAGTATTGCAGGGGTAATTGATGAAGCTTTCTTT. Translated: CASSIAGVIDEAFF.

The chain couples TRBV29-1 to TRBJ2-1; D ambiguous. CDR1 is SQVTM, CDR2 ANQGSEA, per germline. The V gene lost 4 bases and the J gene lost 4 bases, with 8 bases spanning the gap. There are 12 residues in the CDR3. CDR3: CSVVARYNEQFF. CDR3 sequence (DNA): TGCAGCGTTGTTGCCAGGTACAATGAGCAGTTCTTC.

The V and J genes are TRBV18 and TRBJ2-1; 7 nucleotides align to TRBD1. The CDR3 has 15 residues. The V gene's germline CDR1 is KGHSH and CDR2 LQKENI. V shed 2 bases and J 0 bases; nucleotides not matched to a gene: 1. The CDR3 is CASSPKGASYNEQFF. CDR3 sequence (DNA): TGTGCCAGCTCACCAAAGGGGGCCTCCTACAATGAGCAGTTCTTC.